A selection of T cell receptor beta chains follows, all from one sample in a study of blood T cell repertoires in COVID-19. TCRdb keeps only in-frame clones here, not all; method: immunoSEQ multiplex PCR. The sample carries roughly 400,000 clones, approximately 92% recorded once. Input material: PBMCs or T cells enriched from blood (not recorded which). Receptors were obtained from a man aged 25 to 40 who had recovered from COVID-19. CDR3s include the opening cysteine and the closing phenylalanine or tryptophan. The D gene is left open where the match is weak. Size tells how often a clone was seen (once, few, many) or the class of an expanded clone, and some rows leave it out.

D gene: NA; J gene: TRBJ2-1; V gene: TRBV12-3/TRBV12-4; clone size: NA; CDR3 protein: CASSLGSHNEQFF; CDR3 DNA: TGTGCCAGCAGTTTGGGCAGCCACAATGAGCAGTTCTTC
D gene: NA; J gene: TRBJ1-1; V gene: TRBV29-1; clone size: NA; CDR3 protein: CSVEDRVNTEAFF; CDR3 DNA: TGCAGCGTTGAAGATCGAGTAAACACTGAAGCTTTCTTT
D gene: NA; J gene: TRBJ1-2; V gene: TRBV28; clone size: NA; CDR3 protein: CASSSDRLGYTF; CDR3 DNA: TGTGCCAGCAGTTCCGACAGGTTGGGCTACACCTTC
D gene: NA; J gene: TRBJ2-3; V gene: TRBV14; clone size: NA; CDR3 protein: CASSQDRPGGTDTQYF; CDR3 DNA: TGTGCCAGCAGCCAAGATCGGCCAGGGGGCACAGATACGCAGTATTTT
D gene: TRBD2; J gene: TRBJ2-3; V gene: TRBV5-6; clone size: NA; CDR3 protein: CASTGGAGPQDTQYF; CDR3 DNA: TGTGCCAGCACGGGGGGGGCCGGTCCGCAAGATACGCAGTATTTT
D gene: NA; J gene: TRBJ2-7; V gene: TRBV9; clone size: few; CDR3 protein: CASSVSTGTSEQYF; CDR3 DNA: TGTGCCAGCAGCGTTTCGACAGGGACTTCCGAGCAGTACTTC
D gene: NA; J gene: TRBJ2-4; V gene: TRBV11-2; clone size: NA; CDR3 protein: CASSLSSDRRKNIQYF; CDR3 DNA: TGTGCCAGCAGCTTGTCTAGCGATAGACGTAAAAACATTCAGTACTTC
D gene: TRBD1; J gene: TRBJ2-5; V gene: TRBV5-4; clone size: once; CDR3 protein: CASTDPARGKETQYF; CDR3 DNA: TGTGCCAGCACCGACCCTGCCAGGGGGAAAGAGACCCAGTACTTC
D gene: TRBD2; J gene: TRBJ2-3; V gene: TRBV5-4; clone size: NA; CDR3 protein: CASSLGTSLNTDTQYF; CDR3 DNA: TGTGCCAGCAGCCTCGGGACTAGCTTAAACACAGATACGCAGTATTTT
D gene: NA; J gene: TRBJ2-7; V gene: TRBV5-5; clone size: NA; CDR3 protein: CASSLAVGEQYF; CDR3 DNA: TGTGCCAGCAGCTTAGCCGTCGGCGAGCAGTACTTC
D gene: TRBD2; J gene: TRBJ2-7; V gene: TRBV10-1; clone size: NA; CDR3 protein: CASKNSGSYEQYF; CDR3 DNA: TGCGCCAGCAAGAATAGCGGGAGCTACGAGCAGTACTTC
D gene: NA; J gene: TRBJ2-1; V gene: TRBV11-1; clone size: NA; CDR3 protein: CASSFGQYNEQFF; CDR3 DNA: TGTGCCAGCAGCTTTGGGCAGTACAATGAGCAGTTCTTC
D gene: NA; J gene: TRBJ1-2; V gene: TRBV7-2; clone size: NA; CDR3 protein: CASSLWQGSYGYTF; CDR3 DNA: TGTGCCAGCAGCTTGTGGCAGGGGTCCTATGGCTACACCTTC
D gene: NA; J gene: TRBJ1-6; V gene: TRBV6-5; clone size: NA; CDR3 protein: CASSYSSRSYNSPLHF; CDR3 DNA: TGTGCCAGCAGTTACTCATCTCGCTCCTATAATTCACCCCTCCACTTT
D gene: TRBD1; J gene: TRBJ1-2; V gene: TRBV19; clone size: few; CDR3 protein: CASASGRTGANYGYTF; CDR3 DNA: TGTGCCAGTGCCTCGGGACGGACAGGGGCTAACTATGGCTACACCTTC
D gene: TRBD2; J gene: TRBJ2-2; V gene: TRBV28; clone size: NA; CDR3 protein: CASSWGGDTGELFF; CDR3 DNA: TGTGCCAGCAGTTGGGGGGGAGACACCGGGGAGCTGTTTTTT
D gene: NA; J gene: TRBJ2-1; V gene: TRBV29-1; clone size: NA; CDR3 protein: CSVASRVKSGNEQFF; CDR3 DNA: TGCAGCGTTGCGTCACGGGTGAAGTCGGGGAATGAGCAGTTCTTC
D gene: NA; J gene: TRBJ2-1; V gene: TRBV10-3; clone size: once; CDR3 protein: CAMGAAGKGDEQFF; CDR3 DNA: TGTGCCATGGGGGCAGCGGGAAAGGGGGATGAGCAGTTCTTC
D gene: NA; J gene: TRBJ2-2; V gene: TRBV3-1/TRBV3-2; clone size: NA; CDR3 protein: CASSPRQDNTGELFF; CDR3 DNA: TGTGCCAGCAGCCCCCGACAGGACAACACCGGGGAGCTGTTTTTT
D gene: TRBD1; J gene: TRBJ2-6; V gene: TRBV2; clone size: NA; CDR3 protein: CASRGTARANVLTF; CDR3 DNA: TGTGCCAGCAGAGGGACAGCCAGGGCCAACGTCCTGACTTTC
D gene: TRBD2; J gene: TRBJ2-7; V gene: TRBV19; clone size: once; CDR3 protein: CASSIGAGGSYEQYF; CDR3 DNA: TGTGCCAGTAGTATAGGAGCGGGAGGCTCCTACGAGCAGTACTTC
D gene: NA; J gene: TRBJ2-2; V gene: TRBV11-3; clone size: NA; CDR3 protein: CASRTGTGELFF; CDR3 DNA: TGTGCCAGCAGGACTGGCACCGGGGAGCTGTTTTTT
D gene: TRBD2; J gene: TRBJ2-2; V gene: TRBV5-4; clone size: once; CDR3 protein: CASSGATSGRTGELFF; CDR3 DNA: TGTGCCAGCAGCGGAGCGACTAGCGGGAGAACCGGGGAGCTGTTTTTT
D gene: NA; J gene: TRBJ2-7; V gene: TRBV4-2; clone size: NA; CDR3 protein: CASSQERWAGGSYEQYF; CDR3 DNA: TGTGCCAGCAGCCAAGAAAGATGGGCAGGGGGGTCCTACGAGCAGTACTTC
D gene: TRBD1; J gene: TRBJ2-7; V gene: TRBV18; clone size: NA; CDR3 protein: CASSPTGTGSYEQYF; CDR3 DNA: TGTGCCAGCTCACCCACCGGGACAGGCTCCTACGAGCAGTACTTC
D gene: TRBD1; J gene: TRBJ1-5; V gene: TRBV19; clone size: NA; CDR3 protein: CASSLGQASNQPQHF; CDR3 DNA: TGTGCCAGTAGCTTAGGACAGGCGAGCAATCAGCCCCAGCATTTT
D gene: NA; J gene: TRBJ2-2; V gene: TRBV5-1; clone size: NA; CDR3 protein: CASSLATGAQTGLFF; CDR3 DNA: TGCGCCAGCAGCTTGGCTACAGGTGCTCAGACGGGGCTGTTTTTT
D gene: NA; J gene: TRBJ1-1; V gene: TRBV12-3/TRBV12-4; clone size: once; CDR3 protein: CASSSSRTEAFF; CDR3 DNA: TGTGCCAGCAGTTCTTCTCGCACTGAAGCTTTCTTT
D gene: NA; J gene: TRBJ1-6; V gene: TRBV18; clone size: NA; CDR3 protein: CASSPPGQSGSPLHF; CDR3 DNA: TGTGCCAGCTCACCGCCGGGACAATCGGGATCACCCCTCCACTTT
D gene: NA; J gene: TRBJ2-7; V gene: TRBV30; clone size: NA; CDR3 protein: CAWDTDSLVAYEQYF; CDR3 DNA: TGTGCCTGGGACACCGACTCTCTGGTGGCCTACGAGCAGTACTTC
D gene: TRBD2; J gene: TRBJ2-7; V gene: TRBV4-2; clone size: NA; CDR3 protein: CASSQGLAGDYEQYF; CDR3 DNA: TGTGCCAGCAGCCAGGGGCTAGCGGGCGACTACGAGCAGTACTTC
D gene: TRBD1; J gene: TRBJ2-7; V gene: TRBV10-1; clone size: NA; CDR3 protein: CASSRTGAEQYF; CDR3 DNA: TGCGCCAGCAGCCGGACAGGGGCCGAGCAGTACTTC
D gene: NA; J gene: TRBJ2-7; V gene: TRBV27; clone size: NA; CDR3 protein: CASSLRGTESYEQYF; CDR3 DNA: TGTGCCAGCAGTTTACGCGGGACTGAGTCCTACGAGCAGTACTTC
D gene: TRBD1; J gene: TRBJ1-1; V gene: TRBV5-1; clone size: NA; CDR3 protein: CASSRRTGGDTEAFF; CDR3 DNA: TGCGCCAGCAGCAGAAGGACAGGGGGAGATACTGAAGCTTTCTTT
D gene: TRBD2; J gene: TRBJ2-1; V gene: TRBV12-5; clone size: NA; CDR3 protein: CASGLVTGTSAGNEQFF; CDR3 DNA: TGTGCTAGTGGTTTGGTAACTGGGACTAGCGCCGGAAATGAGCAGTTCTTC
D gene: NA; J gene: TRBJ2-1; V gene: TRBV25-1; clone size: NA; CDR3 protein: CASSIYNEQFF; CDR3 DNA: TGTGCCAGCAGTATATACAATGAGCAGTTCTTC
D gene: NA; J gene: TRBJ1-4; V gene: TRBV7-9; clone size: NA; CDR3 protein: CASSPRGGAPTNEKLFF; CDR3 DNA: TGTGCCAGCAGTCCTAGGGGGGGCGCGCCAACTAATGAAAAACTGTTTTTT
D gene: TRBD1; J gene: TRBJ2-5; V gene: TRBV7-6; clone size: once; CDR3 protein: CASSFGQGWETQYF; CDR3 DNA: TGTGCCAGCAGCTTCGGACAGGGCTGGGAGACCCAGTACTTC
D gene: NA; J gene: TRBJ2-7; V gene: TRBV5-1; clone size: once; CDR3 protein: CASSLGSVSSYEQYF; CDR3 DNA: TGCGCCAGCAGCTTAGGTAGCGTTAGCTCCTACGAGCAGTACTTC
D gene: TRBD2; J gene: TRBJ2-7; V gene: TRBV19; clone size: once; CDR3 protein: CASSFPGGYEQYF; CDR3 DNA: TGTGCCAGTAGTTTCCCGGGAGGGTACGAGCAGTACTTC
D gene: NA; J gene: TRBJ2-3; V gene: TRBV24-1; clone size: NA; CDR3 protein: CATSDSTAGLGDTQYF; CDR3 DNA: TGTGCCACCAGTGATTCAACAGCGGGTTTAGGAGATACGCAGTATTTT
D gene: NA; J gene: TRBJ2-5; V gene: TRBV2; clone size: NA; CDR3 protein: CASSAEETQYF; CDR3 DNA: TGTGCCAGCAGTGCAGAAGAGACCCAGTACTTC
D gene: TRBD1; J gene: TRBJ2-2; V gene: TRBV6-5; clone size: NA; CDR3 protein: CASSEDRIGELFF; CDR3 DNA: TGTGCCAGCAGCGAGGACAGGATCGGGGAGCTGTTTTTT
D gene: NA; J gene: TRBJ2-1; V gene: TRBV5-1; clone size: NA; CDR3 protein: CASSLSMSSYNEQFF; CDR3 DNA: TGCGCCAGCAGCTTGAGTATGAGCTCCTACAATGAGCAGTTCTTC
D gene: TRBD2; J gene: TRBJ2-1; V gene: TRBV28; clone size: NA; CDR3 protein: CASSYRLAGWVGGTEQFF; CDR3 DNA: TGTGCCAGCAGTTATAGACTAGCGGGGTGGGTCGGAGGCACTGAGCAGTTCTTC